This T cell receptor (beta chain) was retrieved from a study of shared clonotypes between healthy human individuals. The CDR3 is 13 residues long. Trimming cost V 4 bases and J 1 base, with 7 bases left between them. Germline CDR1 LNHDA, CDR2 SQIVND (reference sequence). Sequenced by immunoSEQ multiplex PCR; TCRdb stores in-frame clones only, minus some. This table holds millions of clones, around 95% found once. Details on this clone: This same CDR3 is encoded by further DNA sequences in the sample.

The sequenced sample was naive CD4+ T cells sorted from blood. Subset reported: CD45RA+ positively selected. The chain joins TRBV19 to TRBJ1-1; tentative D call: TRBD1 (5 bases). The sequence derives from a man aged 18 to 30 in good health. For the CDR3, the DNA is TGTGCCAGTAGTACCCAGGGGAACACTGAAGCTTTCTTT. Amino acids: CASSTQGNTEAFF. Full variable domain (rest looked up from reference TRBV19 and TRBJ1-1): DGGITQSPKYLFRKEGQNVTLSCEQNLNHDAMYWYRQDPGQGLRLIYYSQIVNDFQKGDIAEGYSVSREKKESFPLTVTSAQKNPTAFYLCASSTQGNTEAFFGQGTRLTVV.